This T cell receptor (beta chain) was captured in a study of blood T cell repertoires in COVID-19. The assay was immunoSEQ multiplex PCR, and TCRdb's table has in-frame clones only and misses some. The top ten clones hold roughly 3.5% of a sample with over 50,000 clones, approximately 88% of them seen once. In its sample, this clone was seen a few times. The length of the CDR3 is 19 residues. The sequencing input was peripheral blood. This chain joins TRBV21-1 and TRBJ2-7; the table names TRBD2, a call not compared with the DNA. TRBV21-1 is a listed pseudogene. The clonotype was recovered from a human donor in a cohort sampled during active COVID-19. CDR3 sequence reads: CASSKSGGISRIGDYEQYF. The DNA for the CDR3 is TGTGCCAGCAGCAAATCCGGGGGAATAAGTCGGATCGGGGATTACGAGCAGTACTTC.